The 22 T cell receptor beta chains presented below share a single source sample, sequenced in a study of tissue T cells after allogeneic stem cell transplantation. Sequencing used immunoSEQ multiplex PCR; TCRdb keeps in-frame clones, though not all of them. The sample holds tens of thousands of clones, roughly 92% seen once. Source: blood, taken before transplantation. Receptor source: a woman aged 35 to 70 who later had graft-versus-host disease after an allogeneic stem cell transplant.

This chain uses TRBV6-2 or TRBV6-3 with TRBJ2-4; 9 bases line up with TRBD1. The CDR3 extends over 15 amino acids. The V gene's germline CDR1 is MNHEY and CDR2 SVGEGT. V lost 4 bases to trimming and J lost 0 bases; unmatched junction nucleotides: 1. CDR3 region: CASSWDRVAKNIQYF. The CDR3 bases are TGTGCCAGCAGTTGGGACAGGGTAGCCAAAAACATTCAGTACTTC.

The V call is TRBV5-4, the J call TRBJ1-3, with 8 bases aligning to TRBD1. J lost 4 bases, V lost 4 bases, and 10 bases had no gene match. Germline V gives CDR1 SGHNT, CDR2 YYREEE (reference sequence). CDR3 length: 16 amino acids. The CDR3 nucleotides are TGTGCCAGCAGCAAAACGGACAGGGCGCAAGGAAACACCATATATTTT. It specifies CASSKTDRAQGNTIYF.

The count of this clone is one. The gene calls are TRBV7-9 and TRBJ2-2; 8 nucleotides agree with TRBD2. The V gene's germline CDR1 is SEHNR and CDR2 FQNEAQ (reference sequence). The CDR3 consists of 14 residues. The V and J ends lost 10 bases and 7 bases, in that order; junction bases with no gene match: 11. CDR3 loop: CANTPGLVVGELFF. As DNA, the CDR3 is TGTGCCAACACTCCGGGACTAGTGGTCGGGGAGCTGTTTTTT.

The CDR3 reads CASSSVGSYQPQHF. The CDR3 DNA follows: TGTGCCAGCAGCTCAGTGGGGTCGTATCAGCCCCAGCATTTT. This chain connects TRBV9 to TRBJ1-5; D ambiguous. Germline V gene lookup returns CDR1 SGDLS and CDR2 YYNGEE. The length of the CDR3 is 14 residues. V shed 4 bases and J shed 5 bases, with 13 bases lying between them.

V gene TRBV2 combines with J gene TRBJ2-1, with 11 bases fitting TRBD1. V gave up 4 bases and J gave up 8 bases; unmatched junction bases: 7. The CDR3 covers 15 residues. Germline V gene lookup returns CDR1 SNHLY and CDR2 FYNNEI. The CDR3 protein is CASSGGQGVIDEQFF. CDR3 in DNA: TGTGCCAGCAGTGGGGGACAGGGGGTAATTGATGAGCAGTTCTTC.

The CDR3 DNA reads TGTGCCAGCAGTTTTTCCCCCGGCAGCATCTACGAGCAGTACTTC. Protein product: CASSFSPGSIYEQYF. V usage is TRBV28 and J usage is TRBJ2-7; D uncertain. V lost 3 bases to trimming and J lost 3 bases, with 15 bases between them. The germline CDR1 and CDR2 sequences are MDHEN and SYDVKM. The CDR3 sequence is 15 residues long.

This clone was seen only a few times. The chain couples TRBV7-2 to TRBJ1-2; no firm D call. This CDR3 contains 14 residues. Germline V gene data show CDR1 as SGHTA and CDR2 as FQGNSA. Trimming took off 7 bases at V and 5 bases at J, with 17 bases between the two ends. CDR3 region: CASTRVHNGYGYTF. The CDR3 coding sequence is TGTGCCAGCACCCGGGTCCACAATGGGTATGGCTACACCTTC.

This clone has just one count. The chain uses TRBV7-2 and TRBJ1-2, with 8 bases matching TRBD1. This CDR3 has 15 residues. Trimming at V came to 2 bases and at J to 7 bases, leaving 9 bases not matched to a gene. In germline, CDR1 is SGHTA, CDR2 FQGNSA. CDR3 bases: TGTGCCAGCAGCTTACATACACCAGGGGGCAGTGGCTACACCTTC. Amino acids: CASSLHTPGGSGYTF.

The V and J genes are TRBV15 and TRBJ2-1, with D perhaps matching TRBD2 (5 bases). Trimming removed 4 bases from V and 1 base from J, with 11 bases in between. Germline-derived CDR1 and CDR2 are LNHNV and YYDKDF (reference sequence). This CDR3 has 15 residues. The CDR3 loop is CATSIRDRSYNEQFF. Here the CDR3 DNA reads TGTGCCACCAGCATCCGGGATAGGTCCTACAATGAGCAGTTCTTC.

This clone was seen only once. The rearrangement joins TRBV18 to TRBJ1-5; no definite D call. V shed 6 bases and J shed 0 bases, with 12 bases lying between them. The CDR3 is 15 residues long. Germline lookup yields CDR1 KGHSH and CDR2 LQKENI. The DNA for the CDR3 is TGTGCCAGCTCCGAAGGCTGGTATAGCAATCAGCCCCAGCATTTT. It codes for CASSEGWYSNQPQHF.

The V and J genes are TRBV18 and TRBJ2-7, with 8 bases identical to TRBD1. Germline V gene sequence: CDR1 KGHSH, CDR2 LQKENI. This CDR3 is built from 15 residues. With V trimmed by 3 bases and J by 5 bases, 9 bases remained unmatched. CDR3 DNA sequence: TGTGCCAGCTCACCGGGTGGGACAGGAGTCCACGAGCAGTACTTC. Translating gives CASSPGGTGVHEQYF.

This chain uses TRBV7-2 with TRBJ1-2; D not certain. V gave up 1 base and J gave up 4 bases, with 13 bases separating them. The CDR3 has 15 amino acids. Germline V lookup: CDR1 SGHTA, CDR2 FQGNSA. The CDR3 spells CASSLVRVSGYGYTF. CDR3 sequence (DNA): TGTGCCAGCAGCTTAGTTCGAGTTTCGGGCTATGGCTACACCTTC.

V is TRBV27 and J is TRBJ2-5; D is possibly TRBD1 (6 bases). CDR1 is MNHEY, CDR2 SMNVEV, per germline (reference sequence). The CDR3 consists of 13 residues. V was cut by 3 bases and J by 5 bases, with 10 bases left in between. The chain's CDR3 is CASSLTGGETQYF. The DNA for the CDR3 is TGTGCCAGCAGTTTGACAGGTGGCGAGACCCAGTACTTC.

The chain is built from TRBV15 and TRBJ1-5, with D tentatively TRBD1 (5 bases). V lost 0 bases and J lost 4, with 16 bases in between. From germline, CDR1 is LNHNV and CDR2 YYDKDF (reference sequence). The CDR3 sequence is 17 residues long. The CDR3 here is CATSRDLRGEANQPQHF. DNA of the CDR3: TGTGCCACCAGCAGAGATCTGCGGGGGGAGGCAAATCAGCCCCAGCATTTT.

CDR3 DNA: TGTGCCAGCAGCCAAGAAGGTTATGGCTACACCTTC. Protein sequence: CASSQEGYGYTF. This sequence joins TRBV14 and TRBJ1-2; D not resolved. Per germline, CDR1 SGHDN and CDR2 FVKESK. Trimming shortened V by 0 bases and J by 5 bases, and 4 bases separated the two germline ends. This CDR3 has 12 amino acids.

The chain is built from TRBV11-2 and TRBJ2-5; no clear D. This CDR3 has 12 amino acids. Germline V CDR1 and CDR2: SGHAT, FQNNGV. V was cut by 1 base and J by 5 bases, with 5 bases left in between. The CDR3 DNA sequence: TGTGCCAGCAGCTTAGGACGGGAGACCCAGTACTTC. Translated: CASSLGRETQYF.

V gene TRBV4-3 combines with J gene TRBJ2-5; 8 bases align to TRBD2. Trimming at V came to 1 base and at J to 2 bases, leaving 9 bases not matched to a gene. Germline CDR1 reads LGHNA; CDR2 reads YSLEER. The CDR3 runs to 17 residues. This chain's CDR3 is CASSQGEALAEQETQYF. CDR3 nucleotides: TGCGCCAGCAGCCAAGGAGAAGCACTAGCGGAGCAAGAGACCCAGTACTTC.

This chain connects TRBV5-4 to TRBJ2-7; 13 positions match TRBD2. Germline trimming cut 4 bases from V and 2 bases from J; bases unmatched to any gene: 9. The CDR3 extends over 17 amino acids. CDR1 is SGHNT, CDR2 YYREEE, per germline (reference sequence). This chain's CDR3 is CASSPRRTSGGTYEQYF. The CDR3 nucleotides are TGTGCCAGCAGCCCCAGGCGGACTAGCGGGGGAACCTACGAGCAGTACTTC. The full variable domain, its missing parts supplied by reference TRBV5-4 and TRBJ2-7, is ETGVTQSPTHLIKTRGQQVTLRCSSQSGHNTVSWYQQALGQGPQFIFQYYREEENGRGNFPPRFSGLQFPNYSSELNVNALELDDSALYLCASSPRRTSGGTYEQYFGPGTRLTVT.

The CDR3 DNA is TGCGCCAGCAGCCAAGATAAGGGGCCGGACACTGAAGCTTTCTTT. Translation: CASSQDKGPDTEAFF. This chain uses TRBV4-1 with TRBJ1-1; weak D call: TRBD1 (5 bases). V lost 0 bases and J lost 3, with 11 bases in between. There are 15 residues in the CDR3. The germline V gene has CDR1 MGHRA and CDR2 YSYEKL.

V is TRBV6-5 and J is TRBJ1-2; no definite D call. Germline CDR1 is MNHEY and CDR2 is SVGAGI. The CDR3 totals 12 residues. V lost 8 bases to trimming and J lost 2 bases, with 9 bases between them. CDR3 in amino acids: CASQTSNYGYTF. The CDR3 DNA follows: TGTGCCAGCCAGACCTCGAACTATGGCTACACCTTC.

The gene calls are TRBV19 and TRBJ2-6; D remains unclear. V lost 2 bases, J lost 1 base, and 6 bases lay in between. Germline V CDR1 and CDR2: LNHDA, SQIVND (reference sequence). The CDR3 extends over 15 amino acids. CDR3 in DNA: TGTGCCAGTAGTATAACGGCTTCTGGGGCCAACGTCCTGACTTTC. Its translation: CASSITASGANVLTF.

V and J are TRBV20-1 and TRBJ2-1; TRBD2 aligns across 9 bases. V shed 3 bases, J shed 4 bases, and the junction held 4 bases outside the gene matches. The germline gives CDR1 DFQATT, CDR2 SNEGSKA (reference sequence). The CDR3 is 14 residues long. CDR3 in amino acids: CSASLSGRYNEQFF. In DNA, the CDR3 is TGCAGTGCTAGTCTTAGCGGGAGATACAATGAGCAGTTCTTC.